In its sample, the clone carrying this T cell receptor (beta chain) was seen a few times. Its antigen is currently unknown. This entry belongs to a study of identical twins. Study results and caveats: Invariant cells of the MAIT and iNKT types might have partly distorted the zero-insertion analyses. Twins' excess sharing was less marked for out-of-frame beta sequences. Excess low generation probability was seen in twin-shared out-of-frame alpha sequences.

Each donor was a healthy Caucasian. From the 5' RACE reads, TCRdb called clonotypes with MiXCR, one entry per CDR3 protein. Found here are approximately 670,000 distinct CDR3 sequences, 6.1% of them singletons; the top ten hold around 2%. This receptor was identified in a man younger than 35 in good health. The sequencing sample was made of naive T cells sorted from blood.

The DNA of the CDR3 is TGTGCCAGCAGCCGACCGACTAGCGGGAGCTACGAGCAGTACTTC. It encodes CASSRPTSGSYEQYF. The rearrangement uses TRBV3-1 and TRBJ2-7; TRBD2 aligns across 12 bases. The germline gives CDR1 LGHDT, CDR2 YNNKEL (reference sequence). CDR3 length equals 15 residues. Trimming at V came to 4 bases and at J to 3 bases, leaving 4 bases not matched to a gene.